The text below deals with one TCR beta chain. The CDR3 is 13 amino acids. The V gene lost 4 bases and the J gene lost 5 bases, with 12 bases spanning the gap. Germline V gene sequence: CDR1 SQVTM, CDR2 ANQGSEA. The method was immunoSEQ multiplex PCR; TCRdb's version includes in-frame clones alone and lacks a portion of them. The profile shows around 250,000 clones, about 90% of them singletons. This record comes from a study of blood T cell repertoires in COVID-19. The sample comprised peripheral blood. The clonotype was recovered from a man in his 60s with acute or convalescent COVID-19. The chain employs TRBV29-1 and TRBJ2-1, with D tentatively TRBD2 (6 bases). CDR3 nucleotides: TGCAGCGTTGGAGTTACGGGGGACAATGAGCAGTTCTTC. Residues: CSVGVTGDNEQFF.